This TCR beta chain was captured by sequencing in a study of beta chain features in type 1 diabetes. The investigators reverse transcribed all of the isolated RNA, so they sequenced expressed TCRB transcripts. The read count averaged around 3.6 million across naive, central memory and regulatory T cell samples. Generated by immunoSEQ multiplex PCR, the TCRdb table keeps only in-frame clones and is missing some. The sample lists roughly 700,000 clones, over 10% occurring once. About this clone: The antigen is undetermined.

Whole-study results and caveats: In all four CD4+ subsets, TCRB CDR3 length was significantly, moderately reduced in type 1 diabetes.

The sample taken for sequencing was naive CD4+ T cells from blood. The clonotype was recovered from a man aged 18 to 30 with type 1 diabetes.

The CDR3 sequence: CSVEMGSGTEAFF. In nucleotides, the CDR3 is TGCAGCGTTGAAATGGGATCAGGCACTGAAGCTTTCTTT. J is TRBJ1-1 and V is TRBV29-1; unclear D gene. The germline V gene has CDR1 SQVTM and CDR2 ANQGSEA. V shed 2 bases and J shed 4 bases, with 11 bases lying between them. The CDR3 spans 13 residues.